The rows below give T cell receptor beta chains drawn from one sample of a study of cytomegalovirus exposure and HLA in healthy donors. The method was immunoSEQ multiplex PCR; TCRdb's version includes in-frame clones alone and lacks a portion of them. The sample carries 82,000 or so clones, 90% to 95% recorded once. The specimen was PBMCs. These receptors were obtained from a woman aged 18-35 years in good health and CMV-seronegative. Each CDR3 is given with its conserved first and last residue. Each record gives: D gene, J gene, V gene, clone size, CDR3 protein, CDR3 DNA. D genes are given only for firm matches. Expanded clones get a size class; other rows say once, few or many, or leave the size out.

>.|TRBJ2-7|TRBV11-2|.
CASSKRGIYEQYF
TGTGCCAGCAGCAAAAGGGGGATTTACGAGCAGTACTTC
>TRBD1|TRBJ1-1|TRBV19|.
CACRGGAGLGTEAFF
TGTGCCTGTAGAGGGGGCGCGGGATTGGGAACTGAAGCTTTCTTT
>.|TRBJ1-3|TRBV15|.
CATSRDVTIYF
TGTGCCACCAGCAGAGACGTGACCATATATTTT
>TRBD2|TRBJ2-3|TRBV4-3|.
CASSPLWGGTDTQYF
TGCGCCAGCAGCCCCCTCTGGGGGGGAACAGATACGCAGTATTTT
>.|TRBJ1-2|TRBV27|.
CASSFGGPNYGYTF
TGTGCCAGCAGTTTCGGGGGACCTAACTATGGCTACACCTTC
>TRBD2|TRBJ2-1|TRBV5-1|once
CASSWGRGGAYNEQFF
TGCGCCAGCAGCTGGGGGCGGGGGGGCGCTTACAATGAGCAGTTCTTC
>TRBD2|TRBJ2-3|TRBV27|.
CASSNSAGLAIHTQYF
TGTGCCAGCAGTAACTCCGCGGGACTAGCTATTCATACGCAGTATTTT
>.|TRBJ2-2|TRBV6-1|once
CASSEVDTYNRELFF
TGTGCCAGCAGTGAAGTAGACACATACAACCGGGAGCTGTTTTTT
>TRBD2|TRBJ2-3|TRBV4-1|.
CASSQGTVSGRADTQYF
TGCGCCAGCAGCCAAGGCACCGTTAGCGGGAGAGCGGATACGCAGTATTTT
>TRBD1|TRBJ1-2|TRBV5-4|.
CASSWGFGQGNYGYTF
TGTGCCAGCAGCTGGGGCTTTGGACAGGGTAACTATGGCTACACCTTC
>TRBD2|TRBJ2-3|TRBV6-5|once
CASNVRGVTDTQYF
TGTGCCAGCAACGTCCGGGGGGTCACAGATACGCAGTATTTT
>TRBD1|TRBJ2-7|TRBV6-5|.
CASSARGQGYEQYF
TGTGCCAGCAGTGCGCGGGGACAGGGCTACGAGCAGTACTTC
>.|TRBJ2-5|TRBV11-2|.
CASSLLSHQETQYF
TGTGCCAGCAGCTTATTGAGTCACCAAGAGACCCAGTACTTC
>TRBD1|TRBJ2-1|TRBV28|.
CASSLRQGYNEQFF
TGTGCCAGCAGTCTTCGACAGGGCTACAATGAGCAGTTCTTC
>TRBD2|TRBJ2-5|TRBV5-1|.
CASSTTSGSLETQYF
TGCGCCAGCAGCACGACTAGCGGGAGTTTAGAGACCCAGTACTTC
>.|TRBJ1-4|TRBV9|.
CASSVGAGGFNEKLFF
TGTGCCAGCAGCGTAGGAGCGGGGGGATTTAATGAAAAACTGTTTTTT
>TRBD1|TRBJ1-5|TRBV27|.
CASSLTGTGNQPQHF
TGTGCCAGCAGTTTAACGGGGACAGGGAATCAGCCCCAGCATTTT
>TRBD2|TRBJ2-1|TRBV6-6|.
CASSPGGSHYNEQFF
TGTGCCAGCAGCCCGGGGGGGAGCCACTACAATGAGCAGTTCTTC
>.|TRBJ1-5|TRBV18|.
CASSSGYNQPQHF
TGTGCCAGCTCATCGGGTTACAATCAGCCCCAGCATTTT